A single sample gave rise to the 9 T cell receptor beta chains below, sequenced in a study of PD-1 blockade in classical Hodgkin lymphoma. Following autologous stem cell transplantation, relapse occurred in every patient, and exposure to brentuximab vedotin varied. Assay used: immunoSEQ multiplex PCR; TCRdb lists only in-frame clones, some missing. The data contain 13,000 to 15,000 clones, 82% of them singletons. The specimen was peripheral blood mononuclear cells (PBMCs), collected at baseline. The receptors were gathered from a human donor with classical Hodgkin lymphoma.

This chain joins TRBV7-9 and TRBJ2-3, with D possibly matching TRBD1 (5 bases). Germline-derived CDR1 and CDR2 are SEHNR and FQNEAQ (reference sequence). The CDR3 is 14 amino acids. V lost 1 base, J lost 4 bases, and 9 bases lay in between. The CDR3 sequence is CASSLDQGADTQYF. CDR3 DNA sequence: TGTGCCAGCAGCTTAGACCAGGGTGCAGATACGCAGTATTTT.

This chain links TRBV19 with TRBJ2-2; D call uncertain. From germline, CDR1 is LNHDA and CDR2 SQIVND (reference sequence). V was shortened by 3 bases and J by 4 bases, with 9 bases between the two germline ends. CDR3 length equals 14 residues. The CDR3 protein is CASSITSGTGELFF. The DNA for the CDR3 is TGTGCCAGTAGTATTACCTCGGGCACCGGGGAGCTGTTTTTT.

The rearrangement links TRBV27 to TRBJ1-5, with D tentatively TRBD1 (5 bases). V lost 6 bases and J 6 bases, leaving 12 bases between the germline ends. The CDR3 sequence is 13 residues long. The germline V gene has CDR1 MNHEY and CDR2 SMNVEV (reference sequence). DNA of the CDR3: TGTGCCAGCAGGGGAACAGGTTCTCAGCCCCAGCATTTT. Translated, it gives CASRGTGSQPQHF.

This chain links TRBV19 with TRBJ2-2; D unresolved. The CDR3 has 13 residues. Germline values: CDR1 LNHDA, CDR2 SQIVND (reference sequence). V was trimmed by 5 bases and J by 5 bases, leaving 9 bases between them. The DNA for the CDR3 is TGTGCCAGTAGTCCCTCGATTACCGGGGAGCTGTTTTTT. It specifies CASSPSITGELFF.

CDR3 protein: CASSLSADRAYGYTF. CDR3 nucleotides: TGTGCCAGCAGCTTGTCGGCGGACAGGGCCTATGGCTACACCTTC. The rearrangement joins TRBV5-4 to TRBJ1-2, with TRBD1 matching 8 bases. CDR1 and CDR2 (germline): SGHNT, YYREEE (reference sequence). J was trimmed by 4 bases and V by 1 base; bases with no gene match: 6. This CDR3 has 15 amino acids.

The chain couples TRBV10-3 to TRBJ1-2, with 11 positions matching TRBD1. The V gene end was trimmed by 8 bases and the J gene end by 3 bases; junction bases not matched to a gene: 11. CDR1 and CDR2 (germline): ENHRY, SYGVKD. The CDR3 is 16 amino acids. The CDR3 loop is CAIGGTGGVPDYGYTF. The CDR3 bases are TGTGCCATCGGGGGGACAGGGGGTGTGCCAGACTATGGCTACACCTTC.

This clone was picked up a small number of times. The genes are TRBV4-1 and TRBJ2-3; 9 nucleotides align to TRBD2. The length of the CDR3 is 18 residues. Germline V gives CDR1 MGHRA, CDR2 YSYEKL. Trimming at V came to 0 bases and at J to 0 bases, leaving 7 bases not matched to a gene. CDR3 protein: CASSQDIGLAPSTDTQYF. CDR3 nucleotide sequence: TGCGCCAGCAGCCAAGATATCGGACTAGCGCCTAGCACAGATACGCAGTATTTT.

The rearrangement joins TRBV13 to TRBJ2-1; D is ambiguous. The CDR3 runs 13 residues. CDR1 is PRHDT, CDR2 FYEKMQ, per germline (reference sequence). V was shortened by 6 bases and J by 6 bases, with 12 bases between the two germline ends. This CDR3 reads CASRVRWGNEQFF. In nucleotides, the CDR3 is TGTGCCAGCAGAGTCCGGTGGGGCAATGAGCAGTTCTTC.

V gene TRBV6-6 combines with J gene TRBJ1-2, with 7 bases fitting TRBD1. V lost 5 bases, J lost 4 bases, and 7 bases stayed unmatched. The CDR3 sequence is 14 residues long. Germline CDR1 and CDR2: MNHNY and SVGAGI (reference sequence). The CDR3 reads CASSRQGEGYGYTF. CDR3 bases: TGTGCCAGCAGTCGACAGGGAGAGGGCTATGGCTACACCTTC.